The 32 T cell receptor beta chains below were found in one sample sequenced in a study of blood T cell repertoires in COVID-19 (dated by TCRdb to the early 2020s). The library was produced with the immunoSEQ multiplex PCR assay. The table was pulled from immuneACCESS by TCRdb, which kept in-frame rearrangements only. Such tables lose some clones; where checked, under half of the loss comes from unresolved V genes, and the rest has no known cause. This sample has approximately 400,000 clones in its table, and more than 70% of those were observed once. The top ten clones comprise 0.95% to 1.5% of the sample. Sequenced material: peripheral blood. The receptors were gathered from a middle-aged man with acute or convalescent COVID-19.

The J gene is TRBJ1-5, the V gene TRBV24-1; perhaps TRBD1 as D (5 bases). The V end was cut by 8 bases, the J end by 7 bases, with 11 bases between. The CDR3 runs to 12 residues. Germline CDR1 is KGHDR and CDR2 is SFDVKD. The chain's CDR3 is CATIGALQPQHF. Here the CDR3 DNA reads TGTGCCACCATAGGGGCCTTGCAGCCCCAGCATTTT.

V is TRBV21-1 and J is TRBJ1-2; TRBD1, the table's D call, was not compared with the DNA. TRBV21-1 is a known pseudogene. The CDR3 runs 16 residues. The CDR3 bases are TGTGCCAGCAGCAAACCAGGTGCAGGAAAACTCTATGGCTACACCTTC. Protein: CASSKPGAGKLYGYTF.

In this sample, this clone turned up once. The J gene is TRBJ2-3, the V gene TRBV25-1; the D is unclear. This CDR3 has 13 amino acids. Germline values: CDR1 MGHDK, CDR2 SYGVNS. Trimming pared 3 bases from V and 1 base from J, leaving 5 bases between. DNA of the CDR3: TGTGCCAGCAGTGAGTATCGCACAGATACGCAGTATTTT. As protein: CASSEYRTDTQYF.

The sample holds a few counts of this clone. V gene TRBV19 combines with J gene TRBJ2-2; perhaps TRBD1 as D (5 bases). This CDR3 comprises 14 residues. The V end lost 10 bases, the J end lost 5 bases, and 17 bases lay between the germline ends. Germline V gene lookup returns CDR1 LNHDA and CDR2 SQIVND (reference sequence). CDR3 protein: CATSPTGGTGELFF. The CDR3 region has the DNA TGTGCCACCTCTCCCACAGGTGGAACCGGGGAGCTGTTTTTT. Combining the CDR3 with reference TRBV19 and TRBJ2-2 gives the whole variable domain DGGITQSPKYLFRKEGQNVTLSCEQNLNHDAMYWYRQDPGQGLRLIYYSQIVNDFQKGDIAEGYSVSREKKESFPLTVTSAQKNPTAFYLCATSPTGGTGELFFGEGSRLTVL.

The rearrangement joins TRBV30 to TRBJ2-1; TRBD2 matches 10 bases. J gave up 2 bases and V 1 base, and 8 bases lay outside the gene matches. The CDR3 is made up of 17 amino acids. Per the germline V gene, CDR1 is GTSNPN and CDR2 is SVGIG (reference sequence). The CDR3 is CAWSEPLGLAAYNEQFF. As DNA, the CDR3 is TGTGCCTGGAGTGAGCCTTTAGGACTAGCGGCCTACAATGAGCAGTTCTTC.

This CDR3 is CASSRLAGTTETQYF. CDR3 DNA sequence: TGTGCCAGCAGCAGACTAGCGGGGACGACGGAGACCCAGTACTTC. J is TRBJ2-5 and V is TRBV7-9, with TRBD2 matching 11 bases. Germline V gene data show CDR1 as SEHNR and CDR2 as FQNEAQ (reference sequence). This CDR3 has 15 residues. V dropped 5 bases and J dropped 5; count of bases not matched to a gene: 7.

CDR3 sequence: CASSPYATGNTDTQYF. In nucleotides, the CDR3 is TGTGCCAGCAGTCCCTATGCGACAGGGAACACAGATACGCAGTATTTT. This chain links TRBV28 with TRBJ2-3, with TRBD1 matching 7 bases. The ends lost 5 bases at V and 2 bases at J; junction bases unmatched: 10. The germline V gene encodes CDR1 MDHEN and CDR2 SYDVKM. CDR3 length: 16 amino acids.

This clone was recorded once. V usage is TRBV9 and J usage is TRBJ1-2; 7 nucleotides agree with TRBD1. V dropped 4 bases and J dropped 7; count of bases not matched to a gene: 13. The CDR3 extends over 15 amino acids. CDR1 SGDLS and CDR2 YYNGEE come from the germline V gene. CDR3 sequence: CASSHDRANVLGYTF. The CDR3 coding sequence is TGTGCCAGCAGCCATGACAGGGCTAACGTTCTTGGCTACACCTTC.

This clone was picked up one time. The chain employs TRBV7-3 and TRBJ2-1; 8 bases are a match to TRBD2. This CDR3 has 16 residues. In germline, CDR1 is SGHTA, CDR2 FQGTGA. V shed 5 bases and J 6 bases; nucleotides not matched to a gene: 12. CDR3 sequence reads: CASSQTMAGGSNEQFF. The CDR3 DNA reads TGTGCCAGCAGCCAGACAATGGCGGGGGGCTCCAATGAGCAGTTCTTC.

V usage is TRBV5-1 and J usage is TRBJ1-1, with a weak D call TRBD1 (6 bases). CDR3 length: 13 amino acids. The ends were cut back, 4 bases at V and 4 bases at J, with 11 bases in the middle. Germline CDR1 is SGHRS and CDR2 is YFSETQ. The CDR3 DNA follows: TGCGCCAGCAGCCGTACAGGGTCCACTGAAGCTTTCTTT. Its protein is CASSRTGSTEAFF.

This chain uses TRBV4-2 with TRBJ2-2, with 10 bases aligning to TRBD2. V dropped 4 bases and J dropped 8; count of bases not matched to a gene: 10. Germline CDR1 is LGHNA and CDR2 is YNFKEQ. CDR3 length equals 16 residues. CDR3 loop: CASSPGVAGGSGELFF. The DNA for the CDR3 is TGTGCCAGCAGCCCCGGAGTAGCGGGGGGTTCTGGGGAGCTGTTTTTT.

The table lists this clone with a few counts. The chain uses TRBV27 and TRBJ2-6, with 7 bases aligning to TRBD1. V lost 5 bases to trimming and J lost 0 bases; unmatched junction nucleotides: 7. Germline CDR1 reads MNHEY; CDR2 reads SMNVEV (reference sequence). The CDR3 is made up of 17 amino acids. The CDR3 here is CASSLGQYSSGANVLTF. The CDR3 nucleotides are TGTGCCAGCAGTCTGGGACAGTACAGCTCTGGGGCCAACGTCCTGACTTTC. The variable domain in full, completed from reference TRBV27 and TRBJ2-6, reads EAQVTQNPRYLITVTGKKLTVTCSQNMNHEYMSWYRQDPGLGLRQIYYSMNVEVTDKGDVPEGYKVSRKEKRNFPLILESPSPNQTSLYFCASSLGQYSSGANVLTFGAGSRLTVL.

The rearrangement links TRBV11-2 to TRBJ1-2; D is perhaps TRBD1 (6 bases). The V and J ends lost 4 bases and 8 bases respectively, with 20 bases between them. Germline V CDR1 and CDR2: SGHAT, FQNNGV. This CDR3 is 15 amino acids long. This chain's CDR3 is CASSSRWVRGGGYTF. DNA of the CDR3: TGTGCCAGCAGCTCTAGATGGGTCAGGGGTGGCGGCTACACCTTC.

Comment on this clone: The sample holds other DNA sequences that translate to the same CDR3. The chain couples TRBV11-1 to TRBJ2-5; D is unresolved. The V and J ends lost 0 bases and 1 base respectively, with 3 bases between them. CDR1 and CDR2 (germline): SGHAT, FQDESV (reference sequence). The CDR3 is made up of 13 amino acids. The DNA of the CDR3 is TGTGCCAGCAGCTTAGCGCGCCAAGAGACCCAGTACTTC. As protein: CASSLARQETQYF. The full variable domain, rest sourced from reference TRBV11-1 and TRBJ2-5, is EAEVAQSPRYKITEKSQAVAFWCDPISGHATLYWYRQILGQGPELLVQFQDESVVDDSQLPKDRFSAERLKGVDSTLKIQPAELGDSAMYLCASSLARQETQYFGPGTRLLVL.

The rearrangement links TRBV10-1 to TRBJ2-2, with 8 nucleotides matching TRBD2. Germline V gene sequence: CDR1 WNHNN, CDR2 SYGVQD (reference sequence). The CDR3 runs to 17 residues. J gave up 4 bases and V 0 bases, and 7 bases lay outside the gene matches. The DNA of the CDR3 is TGCGCCAGCAGTGAGTCGATAACTAGCGGAGCCACCGGGGAGCTGTTTTTT. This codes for CASSESITSGATGELFF.

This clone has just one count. The CDR3 protein is CASSSGGQLQETQYF. CDR3 sequence (DNA): TGTGCCAGCAGCTCAGGGGGTCAGTTACAAGAGACCCAGTACTTC. The chain is built from TRBV11-3 and TRBJ2-5, with TRBD1 matching over 7 bases. CDR1 and CDR2 (germline): SGHNT, YENEEA. This CDR3 spans 15 amino acids. V lost 4 bases, J lost 2 bases, and 7 bases stayed unmatched.

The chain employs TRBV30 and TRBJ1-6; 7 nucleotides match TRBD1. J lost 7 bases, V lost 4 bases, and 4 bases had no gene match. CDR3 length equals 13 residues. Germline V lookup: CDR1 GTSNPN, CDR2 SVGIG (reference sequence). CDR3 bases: TGTGCCTGGAACCTACAGGGGAATTCACCCCTCCACTTT. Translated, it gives CAWNLQGNSPLHF. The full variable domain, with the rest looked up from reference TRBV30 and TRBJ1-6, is SQTIHQWPATLVQPVGSPLSLECTVEGTSNPNLYWYRQAAGRGLQLLFYSVGIGQISSEVPQNLSASRPQDRQFILSSKKLLLSDSGFYLCAWNLQGNSPLHFGNGTRLTVT.

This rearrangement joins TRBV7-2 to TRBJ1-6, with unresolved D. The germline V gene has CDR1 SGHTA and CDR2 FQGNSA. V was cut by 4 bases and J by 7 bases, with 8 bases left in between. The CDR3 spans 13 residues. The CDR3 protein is CASSSLSNSPLHF. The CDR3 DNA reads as TGTGCCAGCAGCTCTCTTTCGAATTCACCCCTCCACTTT. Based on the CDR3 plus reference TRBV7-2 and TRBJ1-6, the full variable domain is GAGVSQSPSNKVTEKGKDVELRCDPISGHTALYWYRQSLGQGLEFLIYFQGNSAPDKSGLPSDRFSAERTGGSVSTLTIQRTQQEDSAVYLCASSSLSNSPLHFGNGTRLTVT.

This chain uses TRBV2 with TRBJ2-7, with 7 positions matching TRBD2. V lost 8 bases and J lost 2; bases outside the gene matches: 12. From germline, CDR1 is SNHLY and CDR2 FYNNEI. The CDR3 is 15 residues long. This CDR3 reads CASGGVRTAPYEQYF. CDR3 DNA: TGTGCCAGCGGGGGGGTGAGGACCGCACCCTACGAGCAGTACTTC.

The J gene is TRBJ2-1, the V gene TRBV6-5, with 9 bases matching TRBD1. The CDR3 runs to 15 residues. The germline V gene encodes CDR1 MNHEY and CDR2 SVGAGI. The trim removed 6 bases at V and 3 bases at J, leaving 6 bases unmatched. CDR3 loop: CASSTGTGFYNEQFF. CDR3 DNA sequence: TGTGCCAGCAGCACCGGGACAGGGTTCTACAATGAGCAGTTCTTC.

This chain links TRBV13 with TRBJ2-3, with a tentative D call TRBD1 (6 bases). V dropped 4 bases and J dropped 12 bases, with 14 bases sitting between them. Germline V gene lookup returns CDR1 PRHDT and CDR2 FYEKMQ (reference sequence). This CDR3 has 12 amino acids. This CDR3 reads CASSSGTRRQYF. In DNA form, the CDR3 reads TGTGCCAGCAGCTCCGGGACAAGACGACAGTATTTT.

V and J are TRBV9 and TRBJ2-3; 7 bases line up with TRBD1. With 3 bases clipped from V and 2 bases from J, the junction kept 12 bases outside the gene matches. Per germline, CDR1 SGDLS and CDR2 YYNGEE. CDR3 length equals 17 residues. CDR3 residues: CASSEHDTGALTDTQYF. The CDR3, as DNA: TGTGCCAGCAGCGAACATGATACAGGGGCCCTCACAGATACGCAGTATTTT. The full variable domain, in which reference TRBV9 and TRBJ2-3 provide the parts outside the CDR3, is DSGVTQTPKHLITATGQRVTLRCSPRSGDLSVYWYQQSLDQGLQFLIQYYNGEERAKGNILERFSAQQFPDLHSELNLSSLELGDSALYFCASSEHDTGALTDTQYFGPGTRLTVL.

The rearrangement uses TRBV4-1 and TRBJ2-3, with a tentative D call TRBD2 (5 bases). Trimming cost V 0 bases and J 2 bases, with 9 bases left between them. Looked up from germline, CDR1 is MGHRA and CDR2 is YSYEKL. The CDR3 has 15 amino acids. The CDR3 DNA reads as TGCGCCAGCAGCCAAGAAGAGCGGCTCACAGATACGCAGTATTTT. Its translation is CASSQEERLTDTQYF.

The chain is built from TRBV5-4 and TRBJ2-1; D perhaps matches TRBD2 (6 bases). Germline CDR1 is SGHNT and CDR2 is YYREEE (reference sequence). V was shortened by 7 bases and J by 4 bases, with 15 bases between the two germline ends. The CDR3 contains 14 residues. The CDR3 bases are TGTGCCAGCGGGCTCGCGGGGAGTTACAATGAGCAGTTCTTC. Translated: CASGLAGSYNEQFF.

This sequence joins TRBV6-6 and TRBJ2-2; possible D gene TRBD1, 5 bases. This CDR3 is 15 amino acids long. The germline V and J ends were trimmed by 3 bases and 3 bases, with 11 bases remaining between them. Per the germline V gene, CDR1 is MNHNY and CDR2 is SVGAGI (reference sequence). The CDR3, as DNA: TGTGCCAGCAGTTATATGGACATTTACACCGGGGAGCTGTTTTTT. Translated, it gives CASSYMDIYTGELFF.

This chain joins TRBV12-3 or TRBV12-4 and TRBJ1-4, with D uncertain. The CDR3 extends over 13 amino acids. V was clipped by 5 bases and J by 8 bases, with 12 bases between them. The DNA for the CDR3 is TGTGCCAGCAGTCGGTCCGGCGGGGAAAAACTGTTTTTT. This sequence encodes CASSRSGGEKLFF.

The CDR3 region is CASQGNQPQHF. The CDR3 DNA is TGTGCCAGTCAGGGTAATCAGCCCCAGCATTTT. This sequence joins TRBV6-5 and TRBJ1-5; D is perhaps TRBD1 (5 bases). Germline V gives CDR1 MNHEY, CDR2 SVGAGI. The CDR3 covers 11 residues. Trimming left V 9 bases short and J 4 bases short, with 7 bases between.

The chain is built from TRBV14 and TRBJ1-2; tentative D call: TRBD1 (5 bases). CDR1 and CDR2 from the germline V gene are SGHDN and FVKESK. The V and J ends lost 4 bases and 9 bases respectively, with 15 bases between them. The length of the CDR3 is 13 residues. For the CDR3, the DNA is TGTGCCAGCAGCCGGTCCGGATGGACACGCTACACCTTC. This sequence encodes CASSRSGWTRYTF.

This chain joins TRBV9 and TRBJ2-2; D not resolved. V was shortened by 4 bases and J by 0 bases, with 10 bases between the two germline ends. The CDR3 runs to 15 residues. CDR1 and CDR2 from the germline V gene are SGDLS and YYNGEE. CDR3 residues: CASSLDNPNTGELFF. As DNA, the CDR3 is TGTGCCAGCAGCCTCGACAACCCGAACACCGGGGAGCTGTTTTTT.

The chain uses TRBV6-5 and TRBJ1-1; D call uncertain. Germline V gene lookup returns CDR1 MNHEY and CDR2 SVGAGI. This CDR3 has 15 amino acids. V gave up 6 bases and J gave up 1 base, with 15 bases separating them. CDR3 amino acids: CASSPLSARNTEAFF. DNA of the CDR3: TGTGCCAGCAGCCCCTTAAGCGCGAGGAACACTGAAGCTTTCTTT.

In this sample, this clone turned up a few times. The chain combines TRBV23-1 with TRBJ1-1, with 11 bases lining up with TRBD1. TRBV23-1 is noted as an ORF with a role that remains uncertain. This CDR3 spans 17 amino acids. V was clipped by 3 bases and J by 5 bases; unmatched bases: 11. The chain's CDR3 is CASSQLHWTGGETEAFF. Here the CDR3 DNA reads TGCGCCAGCAGTCAGCTACATTGGACAGGGGGCGAGACTGAAGCTTTCTTT.

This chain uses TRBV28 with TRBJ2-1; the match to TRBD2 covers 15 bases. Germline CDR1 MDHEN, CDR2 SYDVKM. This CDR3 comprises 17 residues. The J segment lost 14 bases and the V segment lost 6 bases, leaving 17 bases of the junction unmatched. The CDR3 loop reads CASRRDIGLAGGPREFF. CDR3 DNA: TGTGCCAGCAGACGAGACATCGGACTAGCGGGAGGGCCTCGGGAGTTCTTC.